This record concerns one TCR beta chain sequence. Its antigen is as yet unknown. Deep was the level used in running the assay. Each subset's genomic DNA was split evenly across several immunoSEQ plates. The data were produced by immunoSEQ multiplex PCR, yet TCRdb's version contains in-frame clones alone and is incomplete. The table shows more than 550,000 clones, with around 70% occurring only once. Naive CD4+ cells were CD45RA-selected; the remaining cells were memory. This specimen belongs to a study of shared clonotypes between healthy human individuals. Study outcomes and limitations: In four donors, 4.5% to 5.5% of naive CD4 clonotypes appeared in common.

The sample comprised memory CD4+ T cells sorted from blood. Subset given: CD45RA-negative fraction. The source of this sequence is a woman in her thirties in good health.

CDR3 amino acids: CATYRGGGYGYTF. CDR3 sequence (DNA): TGTGCCACCTACCGCGGCGGGGGCTATGGCTACACCTTC. This chain uses TRBV28 with TRBJ1-2, with D perhaps matching TRBD1 (5 bases). Deletions cut 10 bases from V and 4 bases from J, with 16 bases between. Per germline, CDR1 MDHEN and CDR2 SYDVKM. The CDR3 consists of 13 residues.